This T cell receptor (beta chain) was obtained from a study of regulatory T cells in long-lasting Graves disease. Construction of the TCR beta libraries employed iRepertoire HTBI primers in conjunction with Arm-PCR of CDR3 regions. TCRdb recomputed calls from the multiplex PCR reads with MiXCR, one row per CDR3 protein. The sample shows around 500,000 distinct CDR3 sequences, around 16% of them seen only once. Specified time point: newly diagnosed GD, antithyroid drugs for less than 3 months. After RNA was extracted from PBMCs, the TCR library was made from it. Looked up from germline, CDR1 is LNHDA and CDR2 is SQIVND (reference sequence). CDR3 size: 15 residues. Trimming at V came to 5 bases and at J to 4 bases, leaving 8 bases not matched to a gene. These records were also assigned to another study, of T cells in Graves' hyperthyroidism and ophthalmopathy. That paper adds: The primer set for the first-round RT-PCR of the TCR CDR3 was HTBI.

This receptor was taken from a middle-aged woman with Graves disease. V usage is TRBV19 and J usage is TRBJ1-1; TRBD1 matches at 9 bases. The sequencing here drew on peripheral blood mononuclear cells (PBMCs), taken at new diagnosis, from a patient treated with antithyroid drugs. The CDR3 DNA follows: TGTGCCAGTAGTTTCCGGACAGGGGCAAGCACTGAAGCTTTCTTT. Amino acid sequence: CASSFRTGASTEAFF.